Listed below are T cell receptor beta chains from one sample, sequenced in a study of TIL therapy for anti-PD-1-resistant metastatic lung cancer. Generated by immunoSEQ multiplex PCR, the TCRdb table keeps only in-frame clones and is missing some. There are more than 90,000 clones in the sample; roughly 65% occur only once, and approximately 11% lies in the top ten. Sequences were derived from tumor tissue, sampled at baseline. Source of these receptors: a person between 30 and 80 years old with non-small cell lung cancer. The CDR3 runs from the conserved cysteine through the conserved F or W. A D gene is named only where the DNA matches it firmly. Size tells how often a clone was seen (once, few, many) or the class of an expanded clone, and some rows leave it out.

V gene: TRBV4-1
D gene: .
J gene: TRBJ2-7
clone size: .
CDR3 protein: CASSQDSGIGYEQYF
CDR3 DNA: TGCGCCAGCAGCCAAGATTCAGGGATAGGCTACGAGCAGTACTTC

V gene: TRBV2
D gene: .
J gene: TRBJ2-7
clone size: .
CDR3 protein: CASSVRNEQYF
CDR3 DNA: TGTGCCAGCAGTGTTAGAAACGAGCAGTACTTC

V gene: TRBV10-1
D gene: .
J gene: TRBJ2-1
clone size: .
CDR3 protein: CASSDPGDSSYNEQFF
CDR3 DNA: TGCGCCAGCAGTGATCCCGGGGATAGCTCCTACAATGAGCAGTTCTTC

V gene: TRBV19
D gene: TRBD1
J gene: TRBJ2-7
clone size: .
CDR3 protein: CASRRTGGSYEQYF
CDR3 DNA: TGTGCCAGTAGGAGGACAGGAGGCTCCTACGAGCAGTACTTC

V gene: TRBV19
D gene: .
J gene: TRBJ1-5
clone size: .
CDR3 protein: CASSIDPGGSQPQHF
CDR3 DNA: TGTGCCAGTAGTATAGACCCAGGAGGCTCGCAGCCCCAGCATTTT

V gene: TRBV5-4
D gene: .
J gene: TRBJ1-2
clone size: .
CDR3 protein: CASSLSDIRHNGYTF
CDR3 DNA: TGTGCCAGCAGCTTGTCCGACATTCGTCATAATGGCTACACCTTC

V gene: TRBV5-4
D gene: .
J gene: TRBJ2-2
clone size: .
CDR3 protein: CASSGGTLNTGELFF
CDR3 DNA: TGTGCCAGCAGCGGGGGGACTTTGAACACCGGGGAGCTGTTTTTT

V gene: TRBV4-3
D gene: .
J gene: TRBJ1-3
clone size: once
CDR3 protein: CASSQQGGNTIYF
CDR3 DNA: TGCGCCAGCAGCCAACAGGGTGGAAACACCATATATTTT

V gene: TRBV10-2
D gene: TRBD1
J gene: TRBJ1-5
clone size: few
CDR3 protein: CASRTGTGGDQPQHF
CDR3 DNA: TGCGCCAGCAGGACAGGGACAGGGGGCGATCAGCCCCAGCATTTT

V gene: TRBV5-1
D gene: .
J gene: TRBJ2-4
clone size: .
CDR3 protein: CASSSRASGNIQYF
CDR3 DNA: TGCGCCAGCAGCTCGCGGGCCTCGGGAAACATTCAGTACTTC

V gene: TRBV2
D gene: .
J gene: TRBJ2-7
clone size: .
CDR3 protein: CASSALGSYEQYF
CDR3 DNA: TGTGCCAGCAGTGCGCTGGGCTCCTACGAGCAGTACTTC

V gene: TRBV6-5
D gene: .
J gene: TRBJ1-3
clone size: .
CDR3 protein: CASSYSTHSGNTIYF
CDR3 DNA: TGTGCCAGCAGTTATAGTACCCACTCTGGAAACACCATATATTTT

V gene: TRBV5-1
D gene: .
J gene: TRBJ1-3
clone size: few
CDR3 protein: CASSRDGFSGNTIYF
CDR3 DNA: TGCGCCAGCAGCCGTGACGGTTTCTCTGGAAACACCATATATTTT

V gene: TRBV29-1
D gene: .
J gene: TRBJ2-3
clone size: .
CDR3 protein: CSSHGLRPTDTQYF
CDR3 DNA: TGCAGCTCCCACGGCCTTCGTCCGACAGATACGCAGTATTTT

V gene: TRBV5-4
D gene: .
J gene: TRBJ2-1
clone size: .
CDR3 protein: CASSLVGSYNEQFF
CDR3 DNA: TGTGCCAGCAGCTTGGTGGGCTCCTACAATGAGCAGTTCTTC

V gene: TRBV9
D gene: TRBD2
J gene: TRBJ2-1
clone size: .
CDR3 protein: CASSVTSGTYNEQFF
CDR3 DNA: TGTGCCAGCAGCGTAACTAGCGGGACCTACAATGAGCAGTTCTTC

V gene: TRBV9
D gene: .
J gene: TRBJ1-1
clone size: once
CDR3 protein: CASSPHIGGSTEAFF
CDR3 DNA: TGTGCCAGCAGCCCCCACATCGGGGGGTCCACTGAAGCTTTCTTT

V gene: TRBV11-2
D gene: .
J gene: TRBJ2-3
clone size: once
CDR3 protein: CASTRGTDTQYF
CDR3 DNA: TGTGCCAGCACCCGAGGGACAGATACGCAGTATTTT

V gene: TRBV5-1
D gene: TRBD1
J gene: TRBJ2-4
clone size: .
CDR3 protein: CASSPGTGGAKNIQYF
CDR3 DNA: TGCGCCAGCAGCCCCGGGACAGGGGGCGCCAAAAACATTCAGTACTTC

V gene: TRBV5-1
D gene: .
J gene: TRBJ2-4
clone size: .
CDR3 protein: CASSLGQGWYF
CDR3 DNA: TGCGCCAGCAGCTTGGGCCAGGGATGGTACTTC

V gene: TRBV4-1
D gene: TRBD2
J gene: TRBJ2-3
clone size: few
CDR3 protein: CASSQLASGGDTQYF
CDR3 DNA: TGCGCCAGCAGCCAATTAGCTAGCGGGGGAGATACGCAGTATTTT